The present T cell receptor beta chain was sequenced within a study of cytomegalovirus exposure and HLA in healthy donors (dated 2017 in TCRdb). At the level of the whole study: In an earlier analysis of approximately 500 of the donors, approximately 260 Gb of sequence data and some 120 million unique TCR beta sequences from 150 million to 200 million T cells were reported. Both class I and class II loci were covered by HLA typing, at four-digit resolution. Roughly 300 gigabases of sequencing data and tens of millions of unique TCR sequences made up an early release that covered some 640 HLA-typed donors. To study patterns of TCR occurrence, a later analysis re-analyzed previously published TCR beta repertoires from more than 550 donors and added high-resolution HLA genotyping. Across approximately 400 genotyped donors of the cohort, an average of approximately 240,000 unique TCR beta nucleotide sequences per donor were sequenced, and 15% to 20% of those sequences were non-productive. In addition to the first cohort of 650 to 750 subjects, a separate validation cohort of approximately 120 different subjects was used. Rather than using new phenotypic data, the later analysis identified candidate immune exposures from TCR beta sequences and from how often those sequences occurred across donors. Roughly 5 DR-DQ haplotypes were handled as single units for association and clustering, since linkage in the cohort was strong. All discovery cohort repertoires had been generated on a single sequencing platform. The number of donors typed differed by locus, with roughly 620-640 for A, B, C, DRB1 and DQB1, more than 500 for DQA1, 600 to 610 for DPA1, and around 430 for DPB1. The study used immunosequencing to profile the T cell repertoires of about 670 subjects and linked those repertoires to cytomegalovirus serostatus. Of the roughly 430 genotyped donors, roughly 85% fell in the genetic ancestry cluster associated with self-reported Caucasian donors. An earlier analysis of 587 of the donors used high-throughput TCR beta sequencing to judge whether each TCR beta V gene segment behaved as functional or pseudogenic. Donor age, sex, ethnicity and CMV serostatus were compiled together with the repertoire data. High-throughput TCR immunosequencing, statistical association of individual TCRs with disease status, and machine learning were combined to predict cytomegalovirus infection status. The study aimed to test whether signatures of past pathogen exposure could be identified by cataloging public T cell receptors. Genome-wide SNP genotypes for about 65% of the 666 donors were used in a later genetic analysis, which treated that subset as a discovery cohort.

With respect to this clone: The specificity of this receptor is unknown. No much larger clone exists at a distance of one base, and base qualities are not known.

Findings and caveats that apply to the study as a whole: Specific HLA alleles were associated with about 17,000 TCR beta sequences at a false discovery rate of 0.05 in a later analysis. A further reported finding was that TCR beta sequences accurately predicted the HLA-A and HLA-B alleles for most subjects in the first cohort. The cohort was sequenced for TCR beta chains only, and without alpha or paired-chain data the features that could be detected were limited. In a later genetic analysis, fewer N-insertions in productive TCRs were reported among donors in an Asian-associated ancestry cluster than the 666-donor mean. The classifier was reported to diagnose cytomegalovirus status with high specificity and sensitivity in both the original cohort and the validation cohort. A cluster of highly shared sequence variants was judged likely to be a technical artifact of the sequencing pipeline. In vitro tests confirmed that a few of the cytomegalovirus-associated TCR beta chains recognize cytomegalovirus antigens. Because HLA typing was unavailable for some donors at each locus, only the typed subset was used in association tests. Because counts were too low, 15 to 20 rarely observed V segments, including chromosome 9 orphons, were excluded from the earlier analysis of 587 of the donors. In an earlier analysis of 587 of the donors, most TCR beta V segments appeared in productive rearrangements about 90% or about 30% of the time, broadly matching IMGT annotations. Correlated functional status among segregating V segments might be attributable to linkage disequilibrium, but an unknown experimental factor could not be ruled out. In a later analysis, HLA-associated TCR beta chains were found to be more clonally expanded and to have lower generation probabilities than equally common non-associated chains. The study gave a list of around 170 TCR beta chains associated with cytomegalovirus. According to a later analysis, most CMV-associated TCR beta chains appeared to be HLA-restricted, and the HLA associations seemed to be driven largely by CMV exposure. Sequencing depth was assumed to be roughly uniform across donors in the presence/absence analyses, though that assumption may not hold. When HLA alleles, especially DR and DQ, strongly co-occurred, attributing TCR associations to individual alleles was difficult. Most TCR sequences were seen in very few donors, while some public TCRs were found in many individuals. CMV serostatus was the only immune exposure information available for the cohort. In a later analysis, several top co-occurrence clusters were reported to appear linked to parvovirus B19, influenza, CMV and Epstein-Barr virus. An association between a missense DCLRE1C variant and V-gene and J-gene trimming of TCR beta chains was found in a later genetic analysis and replicated in an independent cohort. The authors suggested that the approach could potentially be generalized to other disease states and immunological phenotypes. A later analysis found that TCR association rates varied across HLA loci, with DRB1 alleles showing the most associated TCRs and HLA-C alleles the fewest.

The cohort consisted of 600 to 750 healthy bone marrow donors. All cohort members were sampled while nominally healthy, although unrecorded immune exposures were likely present. The donor was CMV seronegative and belonged to the group of 352 seronegative cohort members. Each donor provided a peripheral blood sample, and peripheral blood mononuclear cells were used for TCR beta sequencing. The Qiagen DNeasy Blood Extraction Kit was used to extract genomic DNA from the blood cell samples. Library construction relied on the immunoSEQ multiplex PCR assay. A mixture of 60 forward primers for TCR Vbeta segments and 13 reverse primers for TCR Jbeta segments was used in the multiplex PCR. A multiplex PCR assay on genomic DNA amplified the CDR3 region of rearranged TCR beta genes. The amplified TCR beta libraries were sequenced on the Illumina HiSeq System as 87-base-pair reads. The paper's processing steps were these. A later analysis tallied 75 million to 95 million unique TCR beta chains across the 700 or so repertoires, and about 12 million of those chains were shared by two or more donors. A nearest-neighbor algorithm error-corrected the raw reads and collapsed the reads into unique sequences, merging closely related sequences to remove PCR and sequencing errors. CDR3 sequences were aligned to IMGT reference sequences to assign V, D and J gene segments. For a sequence to be retained, a match of at least six nucleotides to both a V gene segment and a J gene segment was required. A rearrangement counted as productive if the CDR3 had no stop codons and remained in frame with V and J, and every other rearrangement counted as non-productive. Following IMGT convention, CDR3 was defined as the stretch from the second conserved V-encoded cysteine to the conserved J-encoded phenylalanine. In an earlier analysis of roughly 610 of the donors, sequences lacking an unambiguous match to a single V gene segment were excluded. An earlier analysis of 500 to 700 of the donors classified V segments as functional when productive rearrangements were above 56.7% and as segregating when the standard deviation between donors was above 5%. A statistical classification framework was developed to diagnose cytomegalovirus status using the catalog of TCR beta chain sequences. A later analysis assigned V and J genes by comparing TCR nucleotide sequences with IMGT/GENE-DB human TR gene sequences. Using the TCRdist pipeline, a later analysis assigned CDR3 sequences along with most-parsimonious VDJ recombination scenarios. A later analysis defined each TCR beta chain by its CDR3 amino acid sequence plus V-gene family, and excluded reads lacking a unique V-gene family. In a later analysis, 450 to 600 highly shared, low-generation-probability nucleotide sequences were removed to address suspected cross-contamination and a sequencing artifact. For each public chain, a later analysis derived a clonal expansion index from normalized ranks of inferred template counts within each repertoire. Generation probabilities in a later analysis came from a VDJ recombination model fitted to out-of-frame rearrangements, and those results were checked against IGoR. A later analysis scored TCR-TCR, TCR-HLA and TCR-CMV co-occurrence with hypergeometric tests, applying a repertoire-size bias correction to TCR pairs. To estimate false discovery rates, a later analysis permuted the HLA or CMV assignments 20 times. A later analysis grouped co-occurring TCRs with DBSCAN, adding TCRdist sequence similarity when clustering within HLA-allele-positive subsets. Repertoires with fewer than 30,000 or more than 120,000 public chains, plus five repertoires with anomalous nucleotide sharing, were excluded from co-occurrence clustering. TCRdb limited this immuneACCESS table to in-frame rearrangements with V and J called. A share of clones is missing; checked studies link under half to unresolved V genes, and the rest is unexplained. From that table come the V and J calls and clone size; the DNA was used to work out D and trimming. The sample contains 130,000 to 150,000 clones, 80% of them found a single time. Around 4.1% of the sample belongs to the ten largest clones.

Sample: PBMCs. This clonotype was obtained from a man aged 35-49 years in good health and CMV-seronegative.

At the DNA level, the sequence is TGCAGTGCTAAGGGGGATGGCTACACCTTC. This gives the protein CSAKGDGYTF. Recombination connected TRBV20-1 to TRBJ1-2, with a tentative D gene TRBD1 over 6 matching bases. V gives up 4 bases and J gives up 6 bases, and the segment between their germline ends measures 6 bases. The CDR3, cysteine through phenylalanine, is 10 amino acids long. Left in the record is the CDR3 DNA by itself, 30 bases read in frame from the first base. CDR1 DFQATT and CDR2 SNEGSKA were looked up in the germline V gene (reference sequence).